The present entry profiles one T cell receptor (beta chain) with its context. Trimming pared 1 base from V and 8 bases from J, leaving 11 bases between. CDR3 size: 14 residues. Germline CDR1 and CDR2: MGHDK and SYGVNS. Assay: immunoSEQ multiplex PCR; the TCRdb copy retains only in-frame clones and omits some. Among under 350,000 clones listed, under 90% were seen once. The data stem from a study of blood T cell repertoires in COVID-19. In the study overall: Acute and convalescent COVID-19 specimens originated in the United States, Italy and Spain. PBMCs, B-cell-depleted T cells, or T cells provided the cDNA or gDNA that made up the material.

Self-reported history from a screening survey and questionnaire set each donor's cohort. The sequence derives from a young man who had recovered from COVID-19. The chain has TRBV25-1 and TRBJ1-4, with D maybe TRBD1 (5 bases). Material for sequencing was PBMCs or T cells enriched from blood (not recorded which). DNA of the CDR3: TGTGCCAGCAGTGAATCCGGGGCGGGGGAAAAACTGTTTTTT. Its protein is CASSESGAGEKLFF.